This T cell receptor beta chain was retrieved from a study of blood T cell repertoires in COVID-19. Across the study: Donors in the United States, Italy and Spain gave samples during acute or convalescent COVID-19. PBMCs, B-cell-depleted T cells, or T cells were the source of the cDNA or gDNA that made up the material.

The V and J ends lost 4 bases and 1 base respectively, with 7 bases between them. Germline CDR1 and CDR2: SEHNR and FQNEAQ (reference sequence). The CDR3 contains 13 residues. Authors' analysis steps: Estimated nucleated cell counts came from reference gene primer amplification. Sequencing used immunoSEQ multiplex PCR; TCRdb keeps in-frame clones, though not all of them. The V and J calls and clone size come from that table; D and trimming were worked out from the DNA. The table includes 310,000 or so clones, roughly 90% detected once. The TCR comes from a woman between 50 and 59 years old who had recovered from COVID-19. The sample taken for sequencing was peripheral blood. The V and J genes are TRBV7-9 and TRBJ2-5, with unresolved D. CDR3 protein: CASSSWSQETQYF. In nucleotides, the CDR3 is TGTGCCAGCAGCTCCTGGAGCCAAGAGACCCAGTACTTC.